This T cell receptor beta chain was profiled in a study of T-cell reconstitution after alpha-beta-depleted transplantation in children. Whole-study results and caveats: In patients about two months after transplant, alpha-beta T cells reportedly arose from several hundred expanded graft clones. T-cell counts and diversity were attributed mostly to newly produced T cells one year after transplant. The origin of high day-60 TCRbeta diversity in some patients lay in surviving recipient T cells and thymic progenitors.

This clonotype has just a few counts. Its antigen is not identified. CDR1 MNHNS and CDR2 SASEGT come from the germline V gene. CDR3 length: 14 amino acids. V was cut by 5 bases and J by 6 bases, with 14 bases left in between. The TCRbeta library incorporated unique molecular identifiers. TCRdb used MiXCR to reprocess the PCR reads, holding one entry per CDR3 protein. The sample comprises 450,000 to 550,000 distinct CDR3 sequences, approximately 10% of which are singletons, and 14% rests with the top ten. This clonotype originated in a female patient between 2 and 15 years old who had a stem cell transplant for aplastic anemia, so the T cells may come from the graft donor. The chain has TRBV6-1 and TRBJ2-4; D possibly corresponds to TRBD2 (5 bases). The specimen was PBMCs, mostly from graft donor cells, collected 180 days after TCRalphabeta/CD19-depleted stem cell transplant. The CDR3 sequence: CASSSWETANIQYF. The CDR3 coding sequence is TGTGCCAGCAGTAGTTGGGAGACCGCAAACATTCAGTACTTC.